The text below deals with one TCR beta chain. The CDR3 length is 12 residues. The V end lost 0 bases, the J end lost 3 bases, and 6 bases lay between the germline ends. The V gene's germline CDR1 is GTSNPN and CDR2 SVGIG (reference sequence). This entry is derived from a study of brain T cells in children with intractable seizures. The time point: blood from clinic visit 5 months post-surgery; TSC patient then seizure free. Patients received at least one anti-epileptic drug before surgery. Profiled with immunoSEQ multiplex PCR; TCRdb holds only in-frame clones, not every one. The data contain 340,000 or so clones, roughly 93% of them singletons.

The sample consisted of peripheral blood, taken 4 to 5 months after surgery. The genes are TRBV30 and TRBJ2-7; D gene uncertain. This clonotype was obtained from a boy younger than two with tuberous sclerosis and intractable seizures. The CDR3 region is CAWSVHDYEQYF. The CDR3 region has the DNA TGTGCCTGGAGTGTACACGACTACGAGCAGTACTTC.